The present TCR beta chain was sequenced within a study of chronic HIV infection and antiretroviral therapy. MiXCR, applied by TCRdb to the 5' RACE reads, yields one record per CDR3 protein. In the table there are 45,000 to 60,000 distinct CDR3 sequences, about a fifth of which are singletons. This clonotype showed up just a few times. The CDR3 is made up of 12 amino acids. V shed 6 bases and J shed 5 bases, with 10 bases lying between them. Germline V gene lookup returns CDR1 WSHSY and CDR2 SAAADI. This rearrangement joins TRBV10-2 to TRBJ2-5, with D hard to call. The material sequenced was peripheral blood. This clonotype originated in an adult who had HIV and had not received antiretroviral therapy, or was an uninfected healthy control (not recorded which). The CDR3 sequence: CASSPGAETQYF. The CDR3 DNA sequence: TGCGCCAGCAGCCCCGGTGCCGAGACCCAGTACTTC.